One and the same sample provided the 28 T cell receptor beta chains below, sequenced in a study of cytomegalovirus exposure and HLA in healthy donors. Vbeta (60) and Jbeta (13) primers were used in the PCR. Assay: immunoSEQ multiplex PCR; the TCRdb copy retains only in-frame clones and omits some. The data contain around 150,000 clones, 60% to 80% of them singletons. The specimen was PBMCs. Receptor source: a woman aged 40 to 55 in good health and CMV-seropositive.

The chain links TRBV7-8 to TRBJ2-1; TRBD2 agrees at 8 bases. V lost 1 base, J lost 9 bases, and 11 bases stayed unmatched. Germline V lookup: CDR1 SGHVS, CDR2 FQNEAQ. CDR3 length equals 16 residues. In DNA form, the CDR3 reads TGTGCCAGCAGCTTAGTCCCGGGAGGGCCTTTGAGTGAGCAGTTCTTC. Translating it yields CASSLVPGGPLSEQFF.

The V call is TRBV5-1, the J call TRBJ2-5; TRBD1 matches at 9 bases. V trimming: 4 bases; J trimming: 5 bases; junction bases outside the gene matches: 3. CDR1 is SGHRS and CDR2 is YFSETQ in the germline V gene. This CDR3 region has 13 residues. This chain's CDR3 is CASSTDRGETQYF. The CDR3 bases are TGCGCCAGCAGCACCGACAGGGGGGAGACCCAGTACTTC.

In regard to this clone: The same CDR3 also results from other DNA sequences found in this sample. The chain uses TRBV19 and TRBJ2-3; 11 bases line up with TRBD1. Germline assignment: CDR1 LNHDA and CDR2 SQIVND (reference sequence). V lost 5 bases, J lost 3 bases, and 4 bases stayed unmatched. This CDR3 is built from 15 residues. CDR3: CASSVGQGVTDTQYF. In nucleotides, the CDR3 is TGTGCCAGTAGTGTGGGACAGGGGGTAACAGATACGCAGTATTTT.

The chain uses TRBV28 and TRBJ1-1; D is possibly TRBD1 (5 bases). This CDR3 region has 14 residues. CDR1 and CDR2 (germline): MDHEN, SYDVKM. V was shortened by 4 bases and J by 3 bases, with 12 bases between the two germline ends. The chain's CDR3 is CASSSGGWDTEAFF. The CDR3 coding sequence is TGTGCCAGCAGTTCGGGGGGATGGGACACTGAAGCTTTCTTT.

This chain uses TRBV28 with TRBJ1-2; 10 nucleotides align to TRBD1. The CDR3 consists of 14 residues. Trimming removed 5 bases from V and 6 bases from J; junction bases left unmatched: 6. Germline CDR1 reads MDHEN; CDR2 reads SYDVKM. CDR3 loop: CASSQRQGADGYTF. The CDR3 DNA reads TGTGCCAGCAGTCAACGACAGGGGGCGGATGGCTACACCTTC.

The gene calls are TRBV2 and TRBJ1-6; TRBD1 agrees at 10 bases. After removal of 8 bases from V and 8 bases from J, the junction contained 12 bases not matched to a gene. The CDR3 runs to 16 residues. CDR1 is SNHLY and CDR2 is FYNNEI in the germline V gene. In DNA, the CDR3 is TGTGCCAGCTTGAAGGACAGGGGGTTCCGGTATTCACCCCTCCACTTT. Amino acid sequence: CASLKDRGFRYSPLHF.

The rearrangement uses TRBV19 and TRBJ2-1; TRBD1 aligns across 11 bases. The CDR3 is 15 amino acids. J was trimmed by 7 bases and V by 9 bases; bases with no gene match: 11. Germline lookup yields CDR1 LNHDA and CDR2 SQIVND (reference sequence). The CDR3 region has the DNA TGTGCCAGCTTCACAGGACAGGGGGCAGGGAATGAGCAGTTCTTC. Encoded protein: CASFTGQGAGNEQFF.

The chain couples TRBV25-1 to TRBJ2-7; 7 bases agree with TRBD1. The germline V gene has CDR1 MGHDK and CDR2 SYGVNS. The junction had 6 bases not matched to a gene; V was cut back by 4 bases and J by 0 bases. The CDR3 spans 15 residues. The CDR3 DNA reads TGTGCCAGCAGTGTCGGACAGGCCCTCTCCTACGAGCAGTACTTC. It translates to CASSVGQALSYEQYF.

The chain links TRBV5-1 to TRBJ2-5; 11 bases are shared with TRBD2. This CDR3 is 17 amino acids long. The ends lost 6 bases at V and 3 bases at J; junction bases unmatched: 13. Germline CDR1 and CDR2: SGHRS and YFSETQ. CDR3 DNA sequence: TGCGCCAGCAAAGAGTATAGCGGGAGGGTCCCTAAAGAGACCCAGTACTTC. Translation gives CASKEYSGRVPKETQYF.

The chain recombines TRBV5-3 with TRBJ2-7; 8 bases agree with TRBD2. TRBV5-3 is an ORF, and what it does is uncertain. This CDR3 is 13 amino acids long. After removal of 4 bases from V and 0 bases from J, the junction contained 0 bases not matched to a gene. Here the CDR3 reads CARSLAGSYEQYF. Here the CDR3 DNA reads TGTGCCAGAAGCCTAGCGGGCTCCTACGAGCAGTACTTC.

The V and J genes are TRBV7-2 and TRBJ2-1; D is unresolved. The CDR3 length is 13 residues. The V and J ends lost 5 bases and 7 bases respectively, with 12 bases between them. Germline V gene sequence: CDR1 SGHTA, CDR2 FQGNSA. CDR3 nucleotide sequence: TGTGCCAGCAGCCGGTCCCCCGGGAATGAGCAGTTCTTC. Amino acids: CASSRSPGNEQFF.

The CDR3 protein is CASSRASGTYEQYF. CDR3 DNA: TGTGCCAGCAGCAGGGCTAGCGGCACCTACGAGCAGTACTTC. The chain uses TRBV9 and TRBJ2-5, with 7 bases identical to TRBD2. The J call is in doubt because the DNA end fits TRBJ2-7 better. The CDR3 length is 14 residues. Germline-derived CDR1 and CDR2 are SGDLS and YYNGEE.

The J gene is TRBJ1-6, the V gene TRBV27; D not resolved. The germline gives CDR1 MNHEY, CDR2 SMNVEV (reference sequence). The CDR3 is 15 amino acids. V dropped 2 bases and J dropped 1 base, with 6 bases sitting between them. The CDR3 sequence is CASSLGGSYNSPLHF. Here the CDR3 DNA reads TGTGCCAGCAGTTTAGGCGGGTCCTATAATTCACCCCTCCACTTT.

This clone was counted once. This chain links TRBV29-1 with TRBJ2-3, with 13 bases identical to TRBD2. The CDR3 has 15 amino acids. CDR1 SQVTM and CDR2 ANQGSEA come from the germline V gene. The J segment lost 5 bases and the V segment lost 6 bases, leaving 8 bases of the junction unmatched. The CDR3, as DNA: TGCAGCGTCACTAGCGGGAGGGCCCGAATAGATACGCAGTATTTT. Translation gives CSVTSGRARIDTQYF.

This clone has only one observation. The rearrangement uses TRBV5-6 and TRBJ2-7, with a weak D call TRBD1 (6 bases). The CDR3 sequence is 18 residues long. The V gene's germline CDR1 is SGHDT and CDR2 YYEEEE. The ends were cut back, 4 bases at V and 1 base at J, with 24 bases in the middle. CDR3 loop: CASSNNYVGQTFSYEQYF. The DNA for the CDR3 is TGTGCCAGCAGCAATAATTACGTAGGACAGACCTTTTCCTACGAGCAGTACTTC.

V is TRBV7-3 and J is TRBJ2-7; D might be TRBD2 (5 bases). Trimming left V 3 bases short and J 2 bases short, with 11 bases between. The germline V gene has CDR1 SGHTA and CDR2 FQGTGA. CDR3 length: 14 amino acids. The CDR3 spells CASSLGSAPYEQYF. The CDR3 DNA sequence: TGTGCCAGCAGCTTGGGTAGCGCTCCCTACGAGCAGTACTTC. The whole variable domain, filled in from reference TRBV7-3 and TRBJ2-7, reads GAGVSQTPSNKVTEKGKYVELRCDPISGHTALYWYRQSLGQGPEFLIYFQGTGAADDSGLPNDRFFAVRPEGSVSTLKIQRTERGDSAVYLCASSLGSAPYEQYFGPGTRLTVT.

The chain uses TRBV5-4 and TRBJ2-7, with 10 bases matching TRBD1. The CDR3 consists of 16 residues. Germline V CDR1 and CDR2: SGHNT, YYREEE (reference sequence). The ends lost 4 bases at V and 1 base at J; junction bases unmatched: 8. The CDR3 loop reads CASSATGTGVSYEQYF. The CDR3 DNA follows: TGTGCCAGCAGCGCGACCGGGACAGGGGTATCCTACGAGCAGTACTTC.

The gene calls are TRBV7-3 and TRBJ2-3, with 8 bases matching TRBD1. The CDR3 spans 12 residues. V shed 5 bases, J shed 6 bases, and the junction held 1 base outside the gene matches. Germline lookup yields CDR1 SGHTA and CDR2 FQGTGA. CDR3 in DNA: TGTGCCAGCAGCAACAGGGGGGATACGCAGTATTTT. Translation gives CASSNRGDTQYF. The whole variable domain, remainder taken from reference TRBV7-3 and TRBJ2-3, is GAGVSQTPSNKVTEKGKYVELRCDPISGHTALYWYRQSLGQGPEFLIYFQGTGAADDSGLPNDRFFAVRPEGSVSTLKIQRTERGDSAVYLCASSNRGDTQYFGPGTRLTVL.

The V and J genes are TRBV28 and TRBJ2-7; D unclear. Per the germline V gene, CDR1 is MDHEN and CDR2 is SYDVKM. The CDR3 totals 12 residues. V was clipped by 4 bases and J by 4 bases, with 8 bases between them. CDR3 protein: CASSSSVYEQYF. The CDR3 coding sequence is TGTGCCAGCAGTTCCTCCGTATACGAGCAGTACTTC. The variable domain in full, with the rest retrieved from reference TRBV28 and TRBJ2-7, is DVKVTQSSRYLVKRTGEKVFLECVQDMDHENMFWYRQDPGLGLRLIYFSYDVKMKEKGDIPEGYSVSREKKERFSLILESASTNQTSMYLCASSSSVYEQYFGPGTRLTVT.

This chain joins TRBV30 and TRBJ2-3; unclear D gene. Trimming shortened V by 3 bases and J by 4 bases, and 5 bases separated the two germline ends. Germline V gene data show CDR1 as GTSNPN and CDR2 as SVGIG (reference sequence). This CDR3 contains 11 residues. Written as DNA, the CDR3 is TGTGCCTGGAGGTTCGCAGATACGCAGTATTTT. Translated: CAWRFADTQYF.

The gene calls are TRBV13 and TRBJ2-2; TRBD2 is a possible D gene (7 bases). V was shortened by 6 bases and J by 4 bases, with 9 bases between the two germline ends. The CDR3 has 13 residues. Germline CDR1 reads PRHDT; CDR2 reads FYEKMQ (reference sequence). CDR3 region: CASRGGGTGELFF. The CDR3 DNA follows: TGTGCCAGCAGGGGAGGGGGCACCGGGGAGCTGTTTTTT.

The genes are TRBV6-1 and TRBJ2-7; perhaps TRBD2 as D (6 bases). Germline V gene sequence: CDR1 MNHNS, CDR2 SASEGT. Trimming took 6 bases from V and 3 from J, leaving 15 bases between them. CDR3 length equals 14 residues. The CDR3 spells CASRVGGSLYEQYF. The CDR3 coding sequence is TGTGCCAGCAGGGTAGGAGGGAGTCTCTACGAGCAGTACTTC.

The V call is TRBV5-5, the J call TRBJ2-5; 11 bases are shared with TRBD1. Germline V CDR1 and CDR2: SGHKS, YYEKEE (reference sequence). The junction had 5 bases not matched to a gene; V was cut back by 4 bases and J by 0 bases. The CDR3 is 16 amino acids. CDR3 loop: CASSAGTGGHQETQYF. The CDR3 nucleotides are TGTGCCAGCAGCGCCGGGACAGGGGGACACCAAGAGACCCAGTACTTC.

The chain is built from TRBV6-1 and TRBJ1-4; a weak D match, TRBD1 (5 bases). The CDR3 extends over 14 amino acids. The germline gives CDR1 MNHNS, CDR2 SASEGT. Trimming removed 6 bases from V and 6 bases from J, with 14 bases in between. The DNA for the CDR3 is TGTGCCAGCAGGGAAACAGGCACCGATGAAAAACTGTTTTTT. Its translation is CASRETGTDEKLFF.

The chain has TRBV5-4 and TRBJ2-7; 12 bases agree with TRBD2. Per germline, CDR1 SGHNT and CDR2 YYREEE (reference sequence). CDR3 length equals 16 residues. Germline trimming cut 0 bases from V and 4 bases from J; bases unmatched to any gene: 5. The CDR3 protein is CASSLGLAGGPYEQYF. The CDR3 bases are TGTGCCAGCAGCTTGGGGCTAGCGGGAGGGCCGTACGAGCAGTACTTC.

The chain carries TRBV10-3 and TRBJ2-2, with 10 positions matching TRBD2. The CDR3 is made up of 17 amino acids. Germline V lookup: CDR1 ENHRY, CDR2 SYGVKD. Losses at the gene ends were 2 bases for V and 1 base for J; bases not matched to a gene: 4. CDR3 nucleotide sequence: TGTGCCATCAGTGAGAGTCTAGCGGGAGTGAACACCGGGGAGCTGTTTTTT. It yields the protein CAISESLAGVNTGELFF.

V is TRBV4-2 and J is TRBJ1-6, with D perhaps matching TRBD1 (6 bases). The V and J ends lost 0 bases and 9 bases respectively, with 15 bases between them. The CDR3 contains 16 residues. CDR1 LGHNA and CDR2 YNFKEQ come from the germline V gene. The CDR3, as DNA: TGTGCCAGCAGCCAAGATAGGGGGGGACCGAGTTCACCCCTCCACTTT. Translation gives CASSQDRGGPSSPLHF.

The CDR3 region is CASSSGTSGRVETQYF. The CDR3 coding sequence is TGTGCCAGCAGCTCCGGGACTAGCGGGAGGGTTGAGACCCAGTACTTC. J is TRBJ2-5 and V is TRBV7-9; TRBD2 agrees at 16 bases. The CDR3 covers 16 residues. The germline V gene has CDR1 SEHNR and CDR2 FQNEAQ (reference sequence). After removal of 4 bases from V and 5 bases from J, the junction contained 4 bases not matched to a gene.